Below are 5 T cell receptor beta chains sequenced from a single sample in a study of T-cell memory formation after mild COVID-19. TCRdb re-derived calls from the 5' RACE reads in MiXCR, one entry per CDR3 protein. The data contain hundreds of thousands of distinct CDR3 sequences, roughly 24% of them seen just once; the ten biggest clones take up roughly 8.9%. The source material was PBMCs or a T cell subset sorted from them (not recorded which). The source of these receptors is an adult woman who had mild COVID-19 (a few samples of this study predate the infection). Cell type and time point are not known.

The chain has TRBV12-3 or TRBV12-4 and TRBJ2-7, with D unresolved. V was cut by 8 bases and J by 5 bases, with 19 bases left in between. The CDR3 totals 14 residues. CDR3 sequence (DNA): TGTGCCAGCGGTAGGGCCAGCTCGCTTCACGAGCAGTACTTC. This encodes CASGRASSLHEQYF.

This chain connects TRBV7-8 to TRBJ2-5, with D possibly TRBD2 on 6 matching bases. Trimming cost V 3 bases and J 1 base, with 15 bases left between them. The CDR3 is 16 amino acids. CDR1 and CDR2 from the germline V gene are SGHVS and FQNEAQ. In DNA form, the CDR3 reads TGTGCCAGCAGCTTCCGGAGGGTCTTCTTCCAAGAGACCCAGTACTTC. Encoded protein: CASSFRRVFFQETQYF.

The chain combines TRBV5-1 with TRBJ1-4; D not certain. V dropped 0 bases and J dropped 4 bases, with 13 bases sitting between them. This CDR3 has 16 residues. Germline assignment: CDR1 SGHRS and CDR2 YFSETQ. In nucleotides, the CDR3 is TGCGCCAGCAGCTTGGGAATCACTGGGAATAATGAAAAACTGTTTTTT. Residues: CASSLGITGNNEKLFF.

This clonotype occurred a few times. This rearrangement joins TRBV10-3 to TRBJ2-7, with TRBD1 identical over 7 bases. CDR3 size: 15 residues. V was clipped by 0 bases and J by 6 bases; unmatched bases: 8. CDR1 and CDR2 from the germline V gene are ENHRY and SYGVKD. CDR3 coding DNA: TGTGCCATCAGTGAGTCGAGTGCTACAGGGGCCGAGCAGTACTTC. This sequence encodes CAISESSATGAEQYF.

The J gene is TRBJ1-3, the V gene TRBV4-1; D gene uncertain. This CDR3 is 15 amino acids long. Germline V lookup: CDR1 MGHRA, CDR2 YSYEKL. V was pared by 0 bases and J by 9 bases, with 15 bases between. Written as DNA, the CDR3 is TGCGCCAGCAGCCAAGAACAGAGAGCCCAAAGCACCATATATTTT. Residues: CASSQEQRAQSTIYF.